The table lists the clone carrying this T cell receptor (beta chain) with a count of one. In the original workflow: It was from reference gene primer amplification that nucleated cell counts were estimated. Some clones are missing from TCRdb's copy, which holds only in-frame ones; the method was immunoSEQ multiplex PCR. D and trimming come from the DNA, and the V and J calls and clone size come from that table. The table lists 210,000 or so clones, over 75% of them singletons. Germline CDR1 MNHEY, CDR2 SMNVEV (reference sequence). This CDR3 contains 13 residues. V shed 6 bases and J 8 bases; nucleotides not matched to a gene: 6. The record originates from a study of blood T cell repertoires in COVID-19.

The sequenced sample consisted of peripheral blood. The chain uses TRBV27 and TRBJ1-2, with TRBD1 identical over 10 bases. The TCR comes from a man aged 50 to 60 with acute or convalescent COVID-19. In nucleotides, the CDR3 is TGTGCCAGCAGAGCGACAGGGGGCCAGGGCTACACCTTC. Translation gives CASRATGGQGYTF.